Described below is a single T cell receptor (beta chain) sequence and its context. This clone's antigen is unknown. No base quality values were provided; no much bigger clone lies one nucleotide off. In total, about 650 healthy bone marrow donors made up the cohort. At the time of sampling, all cohort members were nominally healthy, though unrecorded immune exposures were likely present. The donor was CMV seronegative and belonged to the group of 350 or so seronegative cohort members. A peripheral blood sample was collected from each donor, and TCR beta sequencing was performed on peripheral blood mononuclear cells. Genomic DNA extraction from the blood cell samples was performed with the Qiagen DNeasy Blood Extraction Kit. This sample was taken from a study of cytomegalovirus exposure and HLA in healthy donors listed by TCRdb under 2017. Study-wide context: In an earlier analysis of approximately 500 of the donors, 276 Gb of sequence data and 90 million to 120 million unique TCR beta sequences from 150 million to 200 million T cells were reported. Roughly 300 gigabases of sequencing data and approximately 85 million unique TCR sequences were included in an early release covering about 600 HLA-typed donors. The genetic ancestry cluster associated with self-reported Caucasian donors included over 65% of the roughly 390 genotyped donors. The study aimed to test whether signatures of past pathogen exposure could be identified by cataloging public T cell receptors. Using immunosequencing, the study profiled T cell repertoires from around 680 subjects and related those repertoires to cytomegalovirus serostatus. In addition to the first cohort of roughly 670 subjects, a separate validation cohort of 120 different subjects was used. The study combined high-throughput TCR immunosequencing, statistical association of individual TCRs with disease status, and machine learning to predict cytomegalovirus infection status. A later analysis re-examined previously published TCR beta repertoires from hundreds of donors and added high-resolution HLA genotyping to investigate patterns of TCR occurrence. In the later analysis, no new phenotypic data were used to find candidate immune exposures; instead, reliance was placed on TCR beta sequences and their occurrence across donors. To decide whether each TCR beta V gene segment behaved as functional or pseudogenic, an earlier analysis of some 570 of the donors relied on high-throughput TCR beta sequencing. Donor age, sex, ethnicity and CMV serostatus were compiled alongside the repertoire data. Genome-wide SNP genotypes for about 60% of the roughly 700 donors were used in a later genetic analysis, which treated that subset as a discovery cohort. Every discovery cohort repertoire had been produced on one sequencing platform. Class I and class II HLA loci were covered by the typing at four-digit resolution. Typing coverage differed by locus: A, B, C, DRB1 and DQB1 were typed in about 620-630 donors, DQA1 in roughly 510, DPA1 in some 570, and DPB1 in 400 to 490. Roughly five DR-DQ haplotypes were handled as single units for association and clustering because linkage in the cohort was strong. On average, 235,054 unique TCR beta nucleotide sequences were sequenced per donor among 398 genotyped donors of the cohort, with 15% to 20% of those sequences being non-productive. Paper-wide results and their limitations: Sequencing depth was assumed to be roughly uniform across donors in the presence/absence analyses, though that assumption may not hold. Because counts were too low, 15 or so rarely observed V segments, including chromosome 9 orphons, were excluded from the earlier analysis of fewer than 650 of the donors. According to a later analysis, parvovirus B19, influenza, CMV and Epstein-Barr virus appeared linked to several top co-occurrence clusters. According to a later genetic analysis, donors in an Asian-associated ancestry cluster had fewer N-insertions in productive TCRs than the roughly 700-donor mean. In a later analysis, 16,951 TCR beta sequences were associated with specific HLA alleles at a false discovery rate of 0.05. In the study, approximately 160 TCR beta chains were listed as associated with cytomegalovirus. The 87-base-pair reads could not distinguish some IMGT-functional V segments, including TRBV6-2 and TRBV6-3, so those segments were excluded. In a later analysis, HLA-associated TCR beta chains showed more clonal expansion and lower generation probabilities than non-associated chains that were equally common. Across donors, most TCR sequences were observed very rarely, whereas some public TCRs were present in many individuals. The authors suggested that the approach could potentially be extended to other disease states and immunological phenotypes. This cohort had only TCR beta chains sequenced, and the lack of alpha or paired-chain data limited which features could be detected. CMV serostatus was the only immune exposure information available for the cohort. A group of highly shared sequence variants was considered likely to be a technical artifact of the sequencing pipeline. In a later analysis, the rate of TCR association differed among HLA loci, with DRB1 alleles having the most associated TCRs and HLA-C alleles having the fewest. A further reported finding was that TCR beta sequences accurately predicted the HLA-A and HLA-B alleles for most subjects in the first cohort. The classifier was reported to diagnose cytomegalovirus status with high specificity and sensitivity in both the original cohort and the validation cohort. When HLA alleles, especially DR and DQ, strongly co-occurred, attributing TCR associations to individual alleles was difficult. In vitro tests confirmed that a few of the cytomegalovirus-associated TCR beta chains recognize cytomegalovirus antigens. Correlated functional status among segregating V segments might be attributable to linkage disequilibrium, but an unknown experimental factor could not be ruled out. A later genetic analysis associated a missense DCLRE1C variant with V-gene and J-gene trimming of TCR beta chains, and an independent cohort replicated the association. According to a later analysis, most CMV-associated TCR beta chains appeared to be HLA-restricted, and the HLA associations seemed to be driven largely by CMV exposure. HLA typing was unavailable for some donors at each locus, so association tests used only the typed subset. In an earlier analysis of about 550 of the donors, most TCR beta V segments were observed in productive rearrangements about 90% or about 30% of the time, broadly matching IMGT annotations.

The library was prepared using the immunoSEQ multiplex PCR assay. For the multiplex PCR, a mixture combining 60 forward primers for TCR Vbeta segments and 13 reverse primers for TCR Jbeta segments was used. Amplification of the CDR3 region of rearranged TCR beta genes was performed with a multiplex PCR assay on genomic DNA. On the Illumina HiSeq System, the amplified TCR beta libraries were sequenced as 87-base-pair reads. The original pipeline was this. Across the 670 or so repertoires, a later analysis counted some 81 million unique TCR beta chains, 9.5 million to 13 million of which were shared by at least two donors. Raw reads were error-corrected and collapsed into unique sequences with a nearest-neighbor algorithm that merged closely related sequences to remove PCR and sequencing errors. Alignment of CDR3 sequences to IMGT reference sequences was used to assign V, D and J gene segments. For a sequence to be retained, a match of at least six nucleotides to both a V gene segment and a J gene segment was required. A rearrangement was called productive if the CDR3 had no stop codons and remained in frame with V and J, and every other rearrangement was called non-productive. Following IMGT convention, CDR3 was defined as the stretch from the second conserved V-encoded cysteine to the conserved J-encoded phenylalanine. In an earlier analysis of roughly 580 of the donors, sequences lacking an unambiguous match to a single V gene segment were excluded. In an earlier analysis of approximately 590 of the donors, a V segment was called functional when productive rearrangements were above 56.7%, and segregating when the standard deviation between donors exceeded 5%. To diagnose cytomegalovirus status from the catalog of TCR beta chain sequences, a statistical classification framework was built. V and J gene assignment, in a later analysis, came from comparing TCR nucleotide sequences with IMGT/GENE-DB human TR gene sequences. A later analysis assigned CDR3 sequences and most-parsimonious VDJ recombination scenarios with the TCRdist pipeline. In a later analysis, each TCR beta chain was defined by its CDR3 amino acid sequence together with its V-gene family, and reads lacking a unique V-gene family were excluded. A later analysis removed 500 to 600 highly shared, low-generation-probability nucleotide sequences to deal with suspected cross-contamination and a sequencing artifact. In a later analysis, a clonal expansion index was calculated for each public chain from normalized within-repertoire ranks of inferred template counts. In a later analysis, generation probabilities were computed using a VDJ recombination model fitted to out-of-frame rearrangements, and the results were checked against IGoR. Hypergeometric tests were used in a later analysis to score TCR-TCR, TCR-HLA and TCR-CMV co-occurrence, with a repertoire-size bias correction applied to the TCR pairs. In a later analysis, false discovery rates were estimated by permuting HLA or CMV assignments 20 times. In a later analysis, co-occurring TCRs were grouped using DBSCAN, with TCRdist sequence similarity added in when clustering inside HLA-allele-positive subsets. Repertoires with fewer than 30,000 or more than 120,000 public chains were left out of co-occurrence clustering, as were a handful of repertoires with anomalous nucleotide sharing. Drawn from immuneACCESS, this table holds only the in-frame rearrangements with V and J called that TCRdb kept. Clones are partly lost; checked studies trace under half to an unresolved V gene and leave the rest unexplained. V, J and clone size are taken as reported in that table, and D and trimming were inferred from the DNA itself. This sample is represented by approximately 120,000 clones; 81% of them were singletons. The ten most abundant clones make up roughly 2.2% of the sample.

Looking up the germline V gene (reference sequence) yields CDR1 SGHNT and CDR2 YYREEE. CDR3 length: 15 amino acids, cysteine to phenylalanine. Only CDR3 DNA is held: 45 bases, read in frame from base 1. V drops 0 bases and J drops 3 bases, leaving 13 bases in between. This chain joins TRBV5-4 to TRBJ2-7; possibly the D gene is TRBD1, per 5 matching bases. This clonotype was obtained from a woman in her twenties or thirties in good health and CMV-seronegative. Input material: PBMCs. The CDR3: CASSLEAGLDYEQYF. The sequence in DNA is TGTGCCAGCAGCTTGGAGGCAGGGTTGGACTACGAGCAGTACTTC.